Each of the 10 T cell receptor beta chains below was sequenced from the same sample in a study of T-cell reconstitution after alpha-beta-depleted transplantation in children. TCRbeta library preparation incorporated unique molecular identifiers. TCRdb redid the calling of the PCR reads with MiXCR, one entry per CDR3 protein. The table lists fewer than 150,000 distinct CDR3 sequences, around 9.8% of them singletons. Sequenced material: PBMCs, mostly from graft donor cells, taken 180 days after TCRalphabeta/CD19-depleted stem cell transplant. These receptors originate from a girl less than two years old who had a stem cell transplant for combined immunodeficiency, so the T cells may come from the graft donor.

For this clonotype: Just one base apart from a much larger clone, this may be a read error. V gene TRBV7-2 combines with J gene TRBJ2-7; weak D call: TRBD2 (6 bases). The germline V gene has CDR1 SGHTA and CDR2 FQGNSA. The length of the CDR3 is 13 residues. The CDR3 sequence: CASSLVSGYEQHF. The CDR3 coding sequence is TGTGCCAGCAGCTTAGTTAGCGGCTACGAGCAGCACTTC.

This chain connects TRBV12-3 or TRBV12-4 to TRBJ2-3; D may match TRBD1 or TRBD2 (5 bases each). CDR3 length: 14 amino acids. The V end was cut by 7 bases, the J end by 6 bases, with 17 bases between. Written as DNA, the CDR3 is TGTGCCAGCACATGGGCTAGGGGAGAGGATACGCAGTATTTT. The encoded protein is CASTWARGEDTQYF.

The chain's CDR3 is CASSTTQGAVASGELFF. The CDR3 DNA follows: TGTGCCAGCAGTACAACTCAGGGGGCCGTAGCGTCCGGGGAGCTGTTTTTT. The gene calls are TRBV6-2 or TRBV6-3 and TRBJ2-2, with TRBD1 matching 8 bases. Germline V gives CDR1 MNHEY, CDR2 SVGEGT. The CDR3 extends over 17 amino acids. The junction had 14 bases not matched to a gene; V was cut back by 5 bases and J by 6 bases.

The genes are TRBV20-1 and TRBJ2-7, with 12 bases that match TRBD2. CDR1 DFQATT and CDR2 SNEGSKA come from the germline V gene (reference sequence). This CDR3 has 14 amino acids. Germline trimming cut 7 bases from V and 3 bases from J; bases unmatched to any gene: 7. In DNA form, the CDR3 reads TGCAGTGTTAAGACTAGCGGGGGCCTCTACGAGCAGTACTTC. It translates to CSVKTSGGLYEQYF.

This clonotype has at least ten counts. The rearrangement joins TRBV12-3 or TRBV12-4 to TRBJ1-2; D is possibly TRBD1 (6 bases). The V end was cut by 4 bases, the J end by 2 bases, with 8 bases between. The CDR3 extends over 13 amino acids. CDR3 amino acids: CASSSGVNYGYTF. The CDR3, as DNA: TGTGCCAGCAGTTCAGGGGTGAACTATGGCTACACCTTC.

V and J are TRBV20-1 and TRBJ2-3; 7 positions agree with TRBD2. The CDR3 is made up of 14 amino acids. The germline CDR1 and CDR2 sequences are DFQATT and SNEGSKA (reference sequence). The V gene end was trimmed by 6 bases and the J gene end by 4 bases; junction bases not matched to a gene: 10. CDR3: CSAHPSGGADTQYF. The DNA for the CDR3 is TGCAGTGCACATCCTAGCGGAGGCGCAGATACGCAGTATTTT.

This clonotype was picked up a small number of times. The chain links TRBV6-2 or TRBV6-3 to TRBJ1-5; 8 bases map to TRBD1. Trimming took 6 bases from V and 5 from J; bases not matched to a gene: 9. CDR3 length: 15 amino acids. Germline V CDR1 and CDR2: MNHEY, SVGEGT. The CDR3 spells CASRPDRGRDQPQHF. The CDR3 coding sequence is TGTGCCAGCAGACCTGACAGGGGTCGGGATCAGCCCCAGCATTTT.

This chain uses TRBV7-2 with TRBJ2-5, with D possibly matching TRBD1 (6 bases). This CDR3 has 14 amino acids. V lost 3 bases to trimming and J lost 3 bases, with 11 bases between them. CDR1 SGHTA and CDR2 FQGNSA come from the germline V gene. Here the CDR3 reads CASSFQTGEETQYF. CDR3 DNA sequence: TGTGCCAGCAGCTTTCAGACAGGAGAAGAGACCCAGTACTTC.

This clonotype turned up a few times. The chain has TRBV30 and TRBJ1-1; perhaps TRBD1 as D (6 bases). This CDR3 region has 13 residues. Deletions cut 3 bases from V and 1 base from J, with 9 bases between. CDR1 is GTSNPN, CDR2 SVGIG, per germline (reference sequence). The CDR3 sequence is CAWRGHWNTEAFF. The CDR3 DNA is TGTGCCTGGAGGGGACACTGGAACACTGAAGCTTTCTTT. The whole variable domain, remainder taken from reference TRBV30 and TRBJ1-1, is SQTIHQWPATLVQPVGSPLSLECTVEGTSNPNLYWYRQAAGRGLQLLFYSVGIGQISSEVPQNLSASRPQDRQFILSSKKLLLSDSGFYLCAWRGHWNTEAFFGQGTRLTVV.

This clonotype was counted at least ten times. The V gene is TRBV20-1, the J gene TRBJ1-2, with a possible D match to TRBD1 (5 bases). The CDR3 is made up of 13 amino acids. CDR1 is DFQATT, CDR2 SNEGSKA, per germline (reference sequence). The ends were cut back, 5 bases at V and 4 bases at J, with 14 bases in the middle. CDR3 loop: CSALSGTSYGYTF. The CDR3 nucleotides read TGCAGTGCTCTCTCCGGGACCTCCTATGGCTACACCTTC.